These T cell receptor beta chains were read from a single sample in a study of identical twins. TCRdb passed the 5' RACE reads through MiXCR, listing each CDR3 protein once. The repertoire holds fewer than 550,000 distinct CDR3 sequences, with roughly an eighth as singletons. These same data were also listed under a study on yellow fever vaccine responses in identical twins.

Input material: CD4+ T cells sorted from blood. All receptors come from a woman aged 18-29 years in good health. The conserved cysteine and the conserved F or W are not part of the CDR3 here. Fields, in order: V gene, J gene, CDR3 protein.

TRBV5-6,TRBJ1-6,ASSLWGQGFSPLH
TRBV7-8,TRBJ2-1,ASSFSSGTGLRGEQF
TRBV4-2,TRBJ1-1,ASSQGEGRTPEAF
TRBV6-2/TRBV6-3,TRBJ2-5,ASKVYRDNQETQY
TRBV5-6,TRBJ2-1,ASSLRVAGHSYNEQF
TRBV27,TRBJ2-7,ASSLEAQGIYEQY
TRBV10-3,TRBJ2-5,AISESTFFFQETQY
TRBV18,TRBJ2-3,ASSVGLAGVTDTQY
TRBV7-3,TRBJ1-4,ASSRTGGKEKLF
TRBV6-5,TRBJ1-6,ASSYSARGQSPLH
TRBV27,TRBJ1-2,ASSLRGHGYT
TRBV11-2,TRBJ2-1,ASSSTFQGFGSYNEQF
TRBV5-5,TRBJ2-2,ASSSGTSDTGELF
TRBV7-9,TRBJ2-1,ASSPGVQGFYNEQF
TRBV6-1,TRBJ1-5,ASSLADRRDQPQH
TRBV5-1,TRBJ2-1,ASSSGQGQNEQF
TRBV3-1,TRBJ1-3,ASSHRLNSGNTIY
TRBV29-1,TRBJ2-5,SVALTSGQTQY
TRBV12-3/TRBV12-4,TRBJ2-5,ASSTWDRAAKRQETQY
TRBV20-1,TRBJ2-7,SAGGHSSSYEQY
TRBV6-2/TRBV6-3,TRBJ2-3,ASSSAGSEGDTQY
TRBV6-2/TRBV6-3,TRBJ2-2,ASSYSGTSVTGELF
TRBV19,TRBJ2-7,ASSIMALGSYEQY
TRBV27,TRBJ2-7,ASSPSEKSGFPYEQY
TRBV7-9,TRBJ1-4,ASSLVAGAGDNEKLF
TRBV6-2/TRBV6-3,TRBJ2-1,ASLTPGGYSYNEQF
TRBV25-1,TRBJ2-5,ASSEPRNQETQY
TRBV20-1,TRBJ2-1,SVLAVSYNEQF
TRBV4-2,TRBJ2-2,ASSQDSGLQTGELF
TRBV27,TRBJ2-1,ASKEAYNEQF